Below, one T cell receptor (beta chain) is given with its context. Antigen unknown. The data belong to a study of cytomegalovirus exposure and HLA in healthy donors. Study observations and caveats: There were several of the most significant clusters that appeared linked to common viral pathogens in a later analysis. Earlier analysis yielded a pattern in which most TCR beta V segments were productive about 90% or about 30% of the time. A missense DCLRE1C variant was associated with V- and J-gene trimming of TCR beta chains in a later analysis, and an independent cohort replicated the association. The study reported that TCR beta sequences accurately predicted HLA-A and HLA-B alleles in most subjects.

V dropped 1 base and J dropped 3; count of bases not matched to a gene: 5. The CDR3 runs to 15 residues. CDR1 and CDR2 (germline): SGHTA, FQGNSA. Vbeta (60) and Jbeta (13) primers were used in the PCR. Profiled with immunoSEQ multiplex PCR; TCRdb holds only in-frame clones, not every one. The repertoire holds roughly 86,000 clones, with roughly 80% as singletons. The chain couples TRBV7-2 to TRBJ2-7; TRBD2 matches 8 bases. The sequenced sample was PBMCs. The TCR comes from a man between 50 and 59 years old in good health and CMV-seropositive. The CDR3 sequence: CASSLDGGGFYEQYF. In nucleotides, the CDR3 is TGTGCCAGCAGCTTAGATGGCGGGGGGTTCTACGAGCAGTACTTC.